The present TCR beta chain was sequenced within a study of monozygotic twins with inflammatory bowel disease. Germline CDR1 LNHNV, CDR2 YYDKDF (reference sequence). The CDR3 spans 15 residues. After re-calling the 5' RACE reads, TCRdb lists one entry per CDR3 protein, DNA absent. This sample's table reports about 160,000 distinct CDR3 sequences. Sequenced material: blood. This clonotype was sampled from a human donor with ulcerative colitis or Crohn's disease, or a healthy co-twin of an affected twin (not recorded which). J is TRBJ2-7 and V is TRBV15; checking the TCRdb D call of TRBD1 is not possible without DNA. The CDR3 sequence is CATSRNRVVVYEQYF.